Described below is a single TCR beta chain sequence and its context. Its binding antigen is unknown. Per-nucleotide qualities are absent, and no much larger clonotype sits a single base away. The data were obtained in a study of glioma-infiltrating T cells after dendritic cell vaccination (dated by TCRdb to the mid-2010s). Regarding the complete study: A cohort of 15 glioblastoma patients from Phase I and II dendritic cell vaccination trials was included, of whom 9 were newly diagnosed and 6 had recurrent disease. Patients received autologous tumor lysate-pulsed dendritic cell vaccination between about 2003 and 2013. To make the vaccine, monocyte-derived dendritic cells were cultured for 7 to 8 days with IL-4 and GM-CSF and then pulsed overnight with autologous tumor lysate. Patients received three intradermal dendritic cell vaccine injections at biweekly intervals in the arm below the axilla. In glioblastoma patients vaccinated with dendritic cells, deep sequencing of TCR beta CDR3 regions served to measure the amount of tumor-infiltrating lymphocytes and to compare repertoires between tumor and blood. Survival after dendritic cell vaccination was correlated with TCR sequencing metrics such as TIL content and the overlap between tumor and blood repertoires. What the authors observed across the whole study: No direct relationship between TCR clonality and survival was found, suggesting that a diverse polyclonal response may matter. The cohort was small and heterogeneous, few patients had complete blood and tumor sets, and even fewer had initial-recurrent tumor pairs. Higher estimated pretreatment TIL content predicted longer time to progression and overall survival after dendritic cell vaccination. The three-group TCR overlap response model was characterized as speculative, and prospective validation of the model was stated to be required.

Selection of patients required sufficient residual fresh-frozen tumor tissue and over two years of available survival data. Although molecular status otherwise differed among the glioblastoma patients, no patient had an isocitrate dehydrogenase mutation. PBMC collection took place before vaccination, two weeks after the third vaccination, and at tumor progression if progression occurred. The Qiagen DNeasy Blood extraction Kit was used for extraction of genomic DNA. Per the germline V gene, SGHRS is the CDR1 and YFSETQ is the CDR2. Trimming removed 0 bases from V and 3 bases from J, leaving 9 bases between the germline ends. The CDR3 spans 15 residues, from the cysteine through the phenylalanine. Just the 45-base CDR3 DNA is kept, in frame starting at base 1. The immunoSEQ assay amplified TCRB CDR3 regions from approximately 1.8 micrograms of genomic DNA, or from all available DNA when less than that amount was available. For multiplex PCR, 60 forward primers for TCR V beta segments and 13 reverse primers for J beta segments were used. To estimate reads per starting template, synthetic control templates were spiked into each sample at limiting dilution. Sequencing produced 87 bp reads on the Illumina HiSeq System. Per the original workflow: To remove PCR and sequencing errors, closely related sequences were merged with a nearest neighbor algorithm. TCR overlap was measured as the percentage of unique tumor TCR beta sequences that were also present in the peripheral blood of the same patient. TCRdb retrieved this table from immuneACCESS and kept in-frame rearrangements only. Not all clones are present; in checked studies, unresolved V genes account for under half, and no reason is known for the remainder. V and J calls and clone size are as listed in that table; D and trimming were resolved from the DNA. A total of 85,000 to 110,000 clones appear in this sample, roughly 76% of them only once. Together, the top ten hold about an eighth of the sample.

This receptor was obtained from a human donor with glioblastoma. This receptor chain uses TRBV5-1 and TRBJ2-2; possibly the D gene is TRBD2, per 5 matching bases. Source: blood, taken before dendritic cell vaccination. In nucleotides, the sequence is TGCGCCAGCAGCTTGGAGGTCGGGGACACCGGGGAGCTGTTTTTT. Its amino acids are CASSLEVGDTGELFF.